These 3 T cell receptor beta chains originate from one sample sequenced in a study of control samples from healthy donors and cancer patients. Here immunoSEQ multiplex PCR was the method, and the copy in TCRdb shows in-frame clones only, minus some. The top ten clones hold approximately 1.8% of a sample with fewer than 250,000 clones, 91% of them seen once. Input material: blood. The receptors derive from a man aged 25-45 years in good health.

The CDR3 here is CAWSAGAPYEQYF. CDR3 DNA sequence: TGTGCCTGGAGTGCGGGGGCTCCCTACGAGCAGTACTTC. The chain joins TRBV30 to TRBJ2-7, with D perhaps TRBD1 or TRBD2 (6 bases each). Trimming left V 1 base short and J 2 bases short, with 9 bases between. This CDR3 contains 13 residues. CDR1 GTSNPN and CDR2 SVGIG come from the germline V gene (reference sequence).

The CDR3 DNA is TGTGCCAGCAGCCTCAACCCGACAGGCGACACTGAAGCTTTCTTT. The encoded protein is CASSLNPTGDTEAFF. This chain connects TRBV6-5 to TRBJ1-1; maybe TRBD1 (6 bases). Per germline, CDR1 MNHEY and CDR2 SVGAGI. This CDR3 is 15 amino acids long. Between the trimmed V and J ends, which lost 6 bases and 3 bases, there was a span of 17 bases.

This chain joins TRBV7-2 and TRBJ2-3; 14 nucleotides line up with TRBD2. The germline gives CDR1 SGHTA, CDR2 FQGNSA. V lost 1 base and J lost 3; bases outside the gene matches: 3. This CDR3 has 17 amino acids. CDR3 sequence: CASSLGLAGGRTDTQYF. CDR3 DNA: TGTGCCAGCAGCTTAGGACTAGCGGGGGGGCGAACAGATACGCAGTATTTT.